These 18 T cell receptor beta chains were sequenced from one sample in a study of blood T cell repertoires in COVID-19. The assay was immunoSEQ multiplex PCR, and TCRdb's table has in-frame clones only and misses some. The data contain more than 150,000 clones, around 80% of them singletons. The sample consisted of PBMCs or T cells enriched from blood (not recorded which). The receptors stem from a man aged 60 to 75 who had been exposed to COVID-19.

This sequence joins TRBV20-1 and TRBJ1-2; D not resolved. Trimming took off 5 bases at V and 4 bases at J, with 8 bases between the two ends. The CDR3 loop spans 11 amino acids. The germline gives CDR1 DFQATT, CDR2 SNEGSKA (reference sequence). CDR3 nucleotides: TGCAGTGCTCCGAGTAGCTATGGCTACACCTTC. This sequence encodes CSAPSSYGYTF.

The CDR3 spells CAWSGHPDQPQHF. The CDR3 bases are TGTGCCTGGAGTGGACACCCAGATCAGCCCCAGCATTTT. This sequence joins TRBV30 and TRBJ1-5; unclear D gene. V was clipped by 1 base and J by 5 bases, with 9 bases between them. This CDR3 contains 13 residues. Germline loops: CDR1 GTSNPN, CDR2 SVGIG (reference sequence).

The chain has TRBV29-1 and TRBJ1-1, with TRBD1 as a possible D gene (5 bases). Germline CDR1 is SQVTM and CDR2 is ANQGSEA. This CDR3 spans 13 amino acids. Trimming took off 4 bases at V and 0 bases at J, with 9 bases between the two ends. CDR3 DNA: TGCAGCGTTGGAGGACAACTGAACACTGAAGCTTTCTTT. Its translation is CSVGGQLNTEAFF. Looking up the rest from reference TRBV29-1 and TRBJ1-1 gives the full variable domain: SAVISQKPSRDICQRGTSLTIQCQVDSQVTMMFWYRQQPGQSLTLIATANQGSEATYESGFVIDKFPISRPNLTFSTLTVSNMSPEDSSIYLCSVGGQLNTEAFFGQGTRLTVV.

A word on this clone: Compared with germline, one end of the junction differs, possibly owing to a read error. The sample has other DNA sequences that encode this CDR3 too. V usage is TRBV18 and J usage is TRBJ1-1, with D tentatively TRBD1 (5 bases). Germline assignment: CDR1 KGHSH and CDR2 LQKENI. This CDR3 has 14 amino acids. CDR3 DNA: TGTGCTAGCTCCCTACAACAGGTGAACACTGAAGCTTTCTTT. Amino acids: CASSLQQVNTEAFF.

The V and J genes are TRBV11-2 and TRBJ1-2; possibly TRBD1 for D (6 bases). Trimming took off 0 bases at V and 0 bases at J, with 8 bases between the two ends. The CDR3 sequence is 15 residues long. The germline V gene has CDR1 SGHAT and CDR2 FQNNGV. CDR3 DNA: TGTGCCAGCAGCTTAGAGGGGGCAGCTAACTATGGCTACACCTTC. This sequence encodes CASSLEGAANYGYTF.

V gene TRBV27 combines with J gene TRBJ2-1, with 8 bases fitting TRBD2. V lost 4 bases, J lost 4 bases, and 6 bases stayed unmatched. Germline-derived CDR1 and CDR2 are MNHEY and SMNVEV (reference sequence). The CDR3 totals 15 residues. CDR3 region: CASSSRLASYNEQFF. The CDR3 DNA reads as TGTGCCAGCAGTTCCCGACTAGCGAGTTACAATGAGCAGTTCTTC.

This clone was recorded a few times. The chain links TRBV9 to TRBJ2-2; 10 bases are shared with TRBD2. Germline loops: CDR1 SGDLS, CDR2 YYNGEE. The length of the CDR3 is 15 residues. Trimming removed 3 bases from V and 1 base from J; junction bases left unmatched: 0. The CDR3 coding sequence is TGTGCCAGCAGCGAGCGGGAGGGGAACACCGGGGAGCTGTTTTTT. It codes for CASSEREGNTGELFF.

V usage is TRBV7-2 and J usage is TRBJ1-2; 8 nucleotides align to TRBD1. Looked up from germline, CDR1 is SGHTA and CDR2 is FQGNSA. This CDR3 is 16 amino acids long. V lost 2 bases, J lost 8 bases, and 13 bases stayed unmatched. For the CDR3, the DNA is TGTGCCAGCAGCTTATCGCTACGGACAGGGCTGGGAGGCTACACCTTC. It codes for CASSLSLRTGLGGYTF.

The chain is built from TRBV20-1 and TRBJ2-2; 11 positions agree with TRBD2. The germline gives CDR1 DFQATT, CDR2 SNEGSKA (reference sequence). V lost 3 bases to trimming and J lost 6 bases; unmatched junction nucleotides: 6. The CDR3 consists of 15 residues. CDR3 nucleotides: TGCAGTGCTAGTCCGGGACTAGCGGTCCCCGGGGAGCTGTTTTTT. Amino acid sequence: CSASPGLAVPGELFF.

A single count supports this clone. V is TRBV19 and J is TRBJ1-5; D not certain. Trimming shortened V by 1 base and J by 2 bases, and 15 bases separated the two germline ends. Per the germline V gene, CDR1 is LNHDA and CDR2 is SQIVND (reference sequence). This CDR3 has 17 amino acids. The CDR3: CASSIAGRVRGNQPQHF. In DNA, the CDR3 is TGTGCCAGTAGTATAGCGGGAAGGGTTAGGGGCAATCAGCCCCAGCATTTT.

CDR3 sequence: CASSYSRGGPGNTIYF. CDR3 DNA: TGTGCCAGCAGTTACTCGAGGGGGGGACCTGGAAACACCATATATTTT. The chain combines TRBV6-5 with TRBJ1-3; perhaps TRBD1 as D (6 bases). The CDR3 length is 16 residues. The germline V and J ends were trimmed by 0 bases and 2 bases, with 11 bases remaining between them. CDR1 and CDR2 (germline): MNHEY, SVGAGI.

Only one count was recorded for this clone. The same CDR3 is also encoded by other DNA sequences in this sample. The chain employs TRBV29-1 and TRBJ1-2, with D tentatively TRBD1 (6 bases). This CDR3 has 13 amino acids. The V and J ends lost 3 bases and 5 bases respectively, with 13 bases between them. CDR1 is SQVTM and CDR2 is ANQGSEA in the germline V gene. The chain's CDR3 is CSVETGGAYGYTF. DNA for the CDR3: TGCAGCGTTGAGACAGGTGGCGCGTATGGCTACACCTTC.

The chain links TRBV10-2 to TRBJ1-1; TRBD1 agrees at 9 bases. The V and J ends lost 5 bases and 1 base, in that order; junction bases with no gene match: 8. The CDR3 contains 16 residues. The germline V gene encodes CDR1 WSHSY and CDR2 SAAADI. The CDR3 nucleotides are TGCGCCAGCAGTCGGGGACAGGGAGCTTCGAACACTGAAGCTTTCTTT. Translating it yields CASSRGQGASNTEAFF.

V gene TRBV7-9 combines with J gene TRBJ1-1; D is ambiguous. The germline V gene has CDR1 SEHNR and CDR2 FQNEAQ (reference sequence). V was pared by 5 bases and J by 6 bases, with 10 bases between. There are 12 residues in the CDR3. CDR3: CASSQEVAEAFF. The DNA for the CDR3 is TGTGCCAGCAGCCAGGAGGTAGCTGAAGCTTTCTTT.

The rearrangement joins TRBV25-1 to TRBJ2-7, with TRBD2 matching 8 bases. The CDR3 runs 13 residues. With V trimmed by 10 bases and J by 2 bases, 7 bases remained unmatched. Germline assignment: CDR1 MGHDK and CDR2 SYGVNS. CDR3 loop: CATDGRETYEQYF. For the CDR3, the DNA is TGTGCCACCGACGGGAGGGAGACCTACGAGCAGTACTTC.

This clone occurred once. The chain employs TRBV20-1 and TRBJ2-1, with 8 bases aligning to TRBD1. Trimming removed 3 bases from V and 7 bases from J; junction bases left unmatched: 8. Germline V lookup: CDR1 DFQATT, CDR2 SNEGSKA (reference sequence). CDR3 length equals 14 residues. The CDR3 here is CSASPGTGRNEQFF. The CDR3 DNA is TGCAGTGCTAGTCCCGGGACAGGTCGTAATGAGCAGTTCTTC.

The rearrangement links TRBV5-1 to TRBJ1-1, with no clear D. Trimming removed 4 bases at V and 6 bases at J, with 13 bases between. Germline V gene sequence: CDR1 SGHRS, CDR2 YFSETQ. CDR3 length: 13 amino acids. CDR3 sequence: CASSRARDSEAFF. Written as DNA, the CDR3 is TGCGCCAGCAGCCGGGCGAGGGATTCTGAAGCTTTCTTT. The full variable domain, with the rest looked up from reference TRBV5-1 and TRBJ1-1, is KAGVTQTPRYLIKTRGQQVTLSCSPISGHRSVSWYQQTPGQGLQFLFEYFSETQRNKGNFPGRFSGRQFSNSRSEMNVSTLELGDSALYLCASSRARDSEAFFGQGTRLTVV.

The chain uses TRBV20-1 and TRBJ2-1, with 7 bases that match TRBD2. Unmatched junction bases numbered 5, after V lost 3 bases and J lost 12 bases. Germline V gene lookup returns CDR1 DFQATT and CDR2 SNEGSKA (reference sequence). CDR3 length: 11 amino acids. CDR3 bases: TGCAGTGCTAGTGACCGGGAGGTGCAGTTCTTC. Its translation is CSASDREVQFF.